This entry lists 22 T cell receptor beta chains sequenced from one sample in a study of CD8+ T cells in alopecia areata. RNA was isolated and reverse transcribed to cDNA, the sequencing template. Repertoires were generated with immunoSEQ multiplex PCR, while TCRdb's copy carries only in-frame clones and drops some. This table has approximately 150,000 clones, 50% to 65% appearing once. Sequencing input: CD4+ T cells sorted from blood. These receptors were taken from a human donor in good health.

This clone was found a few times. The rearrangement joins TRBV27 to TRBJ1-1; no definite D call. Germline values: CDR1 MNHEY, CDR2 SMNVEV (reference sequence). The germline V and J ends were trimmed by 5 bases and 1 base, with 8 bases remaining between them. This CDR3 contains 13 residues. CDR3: CASSLGRNTEAFF. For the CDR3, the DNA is TGTGCCAGCAGTCTCGGACGGAACACTGAAGCTTTCTTT.

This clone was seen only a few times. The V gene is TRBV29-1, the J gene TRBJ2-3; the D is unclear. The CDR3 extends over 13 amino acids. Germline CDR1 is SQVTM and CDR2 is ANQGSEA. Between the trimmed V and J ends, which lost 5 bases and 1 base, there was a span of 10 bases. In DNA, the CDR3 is TGCAGCGTTTGGCGGTCCGGCACAGATACGCAGTATTTT. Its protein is CSVWRSGTDTQYF.

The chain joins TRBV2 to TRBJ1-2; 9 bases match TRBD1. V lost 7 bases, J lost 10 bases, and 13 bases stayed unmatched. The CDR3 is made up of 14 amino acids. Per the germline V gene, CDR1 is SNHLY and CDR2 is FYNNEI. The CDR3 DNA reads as TGTGCCAGCACTTCCCAAGGGACAGGGAATATCTACACCTTC. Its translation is CASTSQGTGNIYTF.

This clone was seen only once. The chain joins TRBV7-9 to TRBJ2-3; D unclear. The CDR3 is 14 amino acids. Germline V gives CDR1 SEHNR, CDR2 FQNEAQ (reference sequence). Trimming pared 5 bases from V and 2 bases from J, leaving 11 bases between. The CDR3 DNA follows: TGTGCCAGCAGCCTCTCCGCCCTCACAGATACGCAGTATTTT. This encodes CASSLSALTDTQYF.

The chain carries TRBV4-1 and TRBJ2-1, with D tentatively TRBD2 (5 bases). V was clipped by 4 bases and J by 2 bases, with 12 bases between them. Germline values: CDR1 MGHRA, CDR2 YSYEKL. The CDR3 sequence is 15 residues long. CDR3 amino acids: CASSLLGSPYNEQFF. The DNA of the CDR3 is TGCGCCAGCAGCCTACTAGGGAGTCCCTACAATGAGCAGTTCTTC.

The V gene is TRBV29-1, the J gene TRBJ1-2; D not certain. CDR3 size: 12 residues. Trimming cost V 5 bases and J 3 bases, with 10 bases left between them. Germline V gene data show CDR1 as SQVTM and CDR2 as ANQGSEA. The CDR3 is CSVRYSDYGYTF. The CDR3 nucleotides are TGCAGCGTTAGGTACAGTGACTATGGCTACACCTTC.

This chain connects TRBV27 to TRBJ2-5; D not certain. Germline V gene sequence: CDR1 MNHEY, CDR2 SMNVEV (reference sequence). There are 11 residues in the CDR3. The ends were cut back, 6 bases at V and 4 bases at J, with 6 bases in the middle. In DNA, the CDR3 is TGTGCCAGCAGAAGAGGAGAGACCCAGTACTTC. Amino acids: CASRRGETQYF.

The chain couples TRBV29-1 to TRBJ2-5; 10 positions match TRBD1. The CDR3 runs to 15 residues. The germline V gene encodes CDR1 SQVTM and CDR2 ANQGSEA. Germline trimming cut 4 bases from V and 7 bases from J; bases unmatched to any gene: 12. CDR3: CSVGTGGTIEGTQYF. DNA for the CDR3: TGCAGCGTTGGGACAGGGGGGACTATAGAAGGGACCCAGTACTTC.

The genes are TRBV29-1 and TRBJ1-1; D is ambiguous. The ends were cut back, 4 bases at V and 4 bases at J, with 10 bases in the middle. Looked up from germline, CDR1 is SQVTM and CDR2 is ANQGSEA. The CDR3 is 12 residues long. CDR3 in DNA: TGCAGCGTTGTTAACAGCCTCACTGAAGCTTTCTTT. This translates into CSVVNSLTEAFF.

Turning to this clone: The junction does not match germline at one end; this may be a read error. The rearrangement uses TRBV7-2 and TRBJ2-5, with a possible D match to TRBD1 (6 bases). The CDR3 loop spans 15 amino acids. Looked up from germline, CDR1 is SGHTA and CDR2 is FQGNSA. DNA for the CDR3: TGCGCCAGCAGCCGGTTACCGACAGGCATCGAGACCCAGTACTTC. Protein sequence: CASSRLPTGIETQYF.

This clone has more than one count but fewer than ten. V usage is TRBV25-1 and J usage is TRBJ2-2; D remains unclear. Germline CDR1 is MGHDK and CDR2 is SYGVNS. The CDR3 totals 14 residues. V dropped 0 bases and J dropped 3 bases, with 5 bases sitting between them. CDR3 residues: CASSEYRDTGELFF. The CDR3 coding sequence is TGTGCCAGCAGTGAATATAGGGACACCGGGGAGCTGTTTTTT.

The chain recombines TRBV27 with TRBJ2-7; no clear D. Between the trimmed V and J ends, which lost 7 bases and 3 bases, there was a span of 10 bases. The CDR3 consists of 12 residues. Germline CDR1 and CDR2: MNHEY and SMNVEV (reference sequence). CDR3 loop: CASISPYYEQYF. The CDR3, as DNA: TGTGCCAGCATTTCCCCTTACTACGAGCAGTACTTC.

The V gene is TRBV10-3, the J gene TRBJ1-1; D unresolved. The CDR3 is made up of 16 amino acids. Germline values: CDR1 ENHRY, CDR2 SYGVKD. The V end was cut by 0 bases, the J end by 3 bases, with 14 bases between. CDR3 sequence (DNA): TGTGCCATCAGTGAGTCGAAGGGCAGGAGGGACACTGAAGCTTTCTTT. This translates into CAISESKGRRDTEAFF.

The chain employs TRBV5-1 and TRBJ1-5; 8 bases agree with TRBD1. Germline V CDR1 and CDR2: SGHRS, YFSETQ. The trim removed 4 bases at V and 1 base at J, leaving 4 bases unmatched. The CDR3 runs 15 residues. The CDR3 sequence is CASSLDRASNQPQHF. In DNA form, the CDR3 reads TGCGCCAGCAGCCTGGACAGGGCCAGCAATCAGCCCCAGCATTTT.

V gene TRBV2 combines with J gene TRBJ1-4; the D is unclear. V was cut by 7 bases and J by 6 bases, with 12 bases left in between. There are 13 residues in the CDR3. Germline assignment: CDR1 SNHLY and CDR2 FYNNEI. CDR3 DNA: TGTGCCAGCAACACGAGGAGGGATGAAAAACTGTTTTTT. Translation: CASNTRRDEKLFF.

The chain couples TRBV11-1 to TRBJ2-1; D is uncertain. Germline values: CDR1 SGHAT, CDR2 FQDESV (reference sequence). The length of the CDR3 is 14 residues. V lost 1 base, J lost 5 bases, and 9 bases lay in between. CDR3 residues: CASSLGWLNNEQFF. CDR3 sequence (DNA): TGTGCCAGCAGCTTAGGGTGGCTGAACAATGAGCAGTTCTTC.

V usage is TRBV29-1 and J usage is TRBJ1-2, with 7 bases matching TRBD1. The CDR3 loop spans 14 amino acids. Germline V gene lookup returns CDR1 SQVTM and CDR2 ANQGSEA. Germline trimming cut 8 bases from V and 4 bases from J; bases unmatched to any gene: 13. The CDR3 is CSIRQGSSGYGYTF. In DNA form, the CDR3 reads TGCAGCATTCGACAGGGATCTTCCGGCTATGGCTACACCTTC.

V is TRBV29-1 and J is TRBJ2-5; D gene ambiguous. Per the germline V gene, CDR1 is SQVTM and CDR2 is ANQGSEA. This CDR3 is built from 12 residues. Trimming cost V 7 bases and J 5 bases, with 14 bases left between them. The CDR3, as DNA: TGCAGCGGATCAACTGGAAAGGAGACCCAGTACTTC. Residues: CSGSTGKETQYF.

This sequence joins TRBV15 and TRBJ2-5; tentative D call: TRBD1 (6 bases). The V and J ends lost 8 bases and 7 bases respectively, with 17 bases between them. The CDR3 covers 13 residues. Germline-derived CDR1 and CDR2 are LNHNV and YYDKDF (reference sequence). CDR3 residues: CATGSGEKGTQYF. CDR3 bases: TGTGCCACCGGATCAGGGGAGAAAGGGACCCAGTACTTC.

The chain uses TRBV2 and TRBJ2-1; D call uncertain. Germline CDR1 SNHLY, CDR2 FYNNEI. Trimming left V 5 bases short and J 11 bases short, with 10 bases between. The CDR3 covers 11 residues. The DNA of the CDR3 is TGTGCCAGCAGTTTGAGTAAGAAGCAGTTCTTC. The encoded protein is CASSLSKKQFF.

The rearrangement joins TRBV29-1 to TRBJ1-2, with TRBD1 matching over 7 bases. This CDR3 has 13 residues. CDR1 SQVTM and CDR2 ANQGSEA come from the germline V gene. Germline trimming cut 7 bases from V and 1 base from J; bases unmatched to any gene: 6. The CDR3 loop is CSAGDSFNYGYTF. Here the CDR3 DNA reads TGCAGCGCCGGGGACAGTTTTAACTATGGCTACACCTTC. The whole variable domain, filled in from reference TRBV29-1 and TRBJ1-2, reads SAVISQKPSRDICQRGTSLTIQCQVDSQVTMMFWYRQQPGQSLTLIATANQGSEATYESGFVIDKFPISRPNLTFSTLTVSNMSPEDSSIYLCSAGDSFNYGYTFGSGTRLTVV.

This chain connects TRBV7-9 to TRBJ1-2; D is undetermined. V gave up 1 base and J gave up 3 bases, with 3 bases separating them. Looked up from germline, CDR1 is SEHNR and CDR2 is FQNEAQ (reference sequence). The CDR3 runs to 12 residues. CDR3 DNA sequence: TGTGCCAGCAGCTTAGGGGACTATGGCTACACCTTC. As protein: CASSLGDYGYTF.